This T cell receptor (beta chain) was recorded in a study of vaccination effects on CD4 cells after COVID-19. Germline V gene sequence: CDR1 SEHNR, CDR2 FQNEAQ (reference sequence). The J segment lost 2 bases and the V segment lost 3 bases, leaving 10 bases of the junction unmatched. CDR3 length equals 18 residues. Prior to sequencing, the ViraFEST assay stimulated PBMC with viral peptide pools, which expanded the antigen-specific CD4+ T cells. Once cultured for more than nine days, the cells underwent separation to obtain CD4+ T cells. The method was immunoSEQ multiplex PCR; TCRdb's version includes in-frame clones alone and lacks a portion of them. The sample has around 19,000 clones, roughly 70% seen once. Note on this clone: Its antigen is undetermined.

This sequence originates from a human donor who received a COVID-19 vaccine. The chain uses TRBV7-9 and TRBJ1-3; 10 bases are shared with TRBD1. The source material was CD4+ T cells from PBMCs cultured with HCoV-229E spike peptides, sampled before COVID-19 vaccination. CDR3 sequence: CASSLGGGQGNAGNTIYF. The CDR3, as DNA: TGTGCCAGCAGCTTGGGAGGGGGACAGGGGAACGCTGGAAACACCATATATTTT.